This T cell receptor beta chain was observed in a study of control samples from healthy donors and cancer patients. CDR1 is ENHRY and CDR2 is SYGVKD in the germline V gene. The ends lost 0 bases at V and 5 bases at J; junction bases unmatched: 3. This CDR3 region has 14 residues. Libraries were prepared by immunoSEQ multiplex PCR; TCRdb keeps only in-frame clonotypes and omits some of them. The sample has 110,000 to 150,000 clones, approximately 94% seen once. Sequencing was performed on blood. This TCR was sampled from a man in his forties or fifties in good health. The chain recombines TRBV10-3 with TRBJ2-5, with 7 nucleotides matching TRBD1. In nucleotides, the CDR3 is TGTGCCATCAGTGAGTCACAGGGGCACGAGACCCAGTACTTC. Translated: CAISESQGHETQYF.